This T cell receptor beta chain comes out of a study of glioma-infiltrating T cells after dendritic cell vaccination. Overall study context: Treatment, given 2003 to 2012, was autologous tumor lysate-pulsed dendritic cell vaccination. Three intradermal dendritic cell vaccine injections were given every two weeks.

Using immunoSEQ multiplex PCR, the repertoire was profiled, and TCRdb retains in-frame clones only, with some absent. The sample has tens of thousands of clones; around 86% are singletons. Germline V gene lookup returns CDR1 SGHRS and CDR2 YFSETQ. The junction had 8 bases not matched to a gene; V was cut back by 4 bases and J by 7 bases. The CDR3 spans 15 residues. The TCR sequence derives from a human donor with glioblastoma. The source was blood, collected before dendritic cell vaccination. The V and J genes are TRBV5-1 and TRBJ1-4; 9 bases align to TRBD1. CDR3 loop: CASSTTGTGPEKLFF. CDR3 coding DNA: TGCGCCAGCAGCACAACCGGGACAGGGCCTGAAAAACTGTTTTTT.